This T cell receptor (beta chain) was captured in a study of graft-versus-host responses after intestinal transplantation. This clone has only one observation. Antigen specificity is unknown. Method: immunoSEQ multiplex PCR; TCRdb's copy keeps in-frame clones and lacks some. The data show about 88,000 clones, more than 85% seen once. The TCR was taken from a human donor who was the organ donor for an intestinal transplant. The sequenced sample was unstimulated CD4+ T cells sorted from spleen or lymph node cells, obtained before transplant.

The DNA of the CDR3 is TGTGCCAGCTCTCCCTTCACAGGAGTCTCTGGGGCCAACGTCCTGACTTTC. Translation gives CASSPFTGVSGANVLTF. This chain uses TRBV18 with TRBJ2-6; weak D call: TRBD1 (5 bases). V was shortened by 6 bases and J by 0 bases, with 15 bases between the two germline ends. The CDR3 is 17 amino acids. CDR1 KGHSH and CDR2 LQKENI come from the germline V gene.